A selection of T cell receptor beta chains follows, all from one sample in a study of CD4+ T cells in melanoma. The repertoire was sequenced with immunoSEQ multiplex PCR; TCRdb's copy has only in-frame clones and lacks some. The repertoire holds about 140,000 clones, with over 90% as singletons. These receptors were obtained from a human donor with melanoma. Each CDR3 is given with its conserved first and last residue. The D gene is left open where the match is weak. Clone size is shown for a subset of rows, as once, few, many or a class of expanded clone.

V	J	size	D	DNA	CDR3
TRBV15	TRBJ2-7	NA	TRBD1	TGTGCCACCAGCAAAACCGGGACAGGGGGCCACGAGCAGTACTTC	CATSKTGTGGHEQYF
TRBV7-2	TRBJ1-3	NA	NA	TGTGCCAGCAGCTTCAATACGGCAGGAAACACCATATATTTT	CASSFNTAGNTIYF
TRBV7-3	TRBJ1-3	NA	NA	TGTGCCAGCAGCTTAACCCCGGGATTGTCTGGAAACACCATATATTTT	CASSLTPGLSGNTIYF
TRBV30	TRBJ1-5	NA	TRBD1	TGTGCCTGGAGTGTCGGCAGGGGGCACGGTCAGCCCCAGCATTTT	CAWSVGRGHGQPQHF
TRBV4-1	TRBJ1-3	NA	TRBD1	TGCGCCAGCAGCCCGATGAACAGAGGGGGCGCAGACACCATATATTTT	CASSPMNRGGADTIYF
TRBV7-9	TRBJ1-4	NA	TRBD1	TGTGCCAGCAGCCTAGGACAGGGCGGTGAAAAACTGTTTTTT	CASSLGQGGEKLFF
TRBV27	TRBJ1-2	NA	TRBD1	TGTGCCAGCAGCACCAGGGGGCTAGATGGCTACACCTTC	CASSTRGLDGYTF
TRBV15	TRBJ2-3	NA	TRBD2	TGTGCCACCAGCAGAGATTTCCCGGGGGGGACGGCAGATACGCAGTATTTT	CATSRDFPGGTADTQYF
TRBV19	TRBJ1-5	NA	TRBD1	TGTGCCAGTCATGGGGGGGGGACAGGGCTACATAATCAGCCCCAGCATTTT	CASHGGGTGLHNQPQHF
TRBV7-2	TRBJ2-5	NA	TRBD2	TGTGCCAGCACTAGAGCGGGGGGAGGTGAGACCCAGTACTTC	CASTRAGGGETQYF
TRBV27	TRBJ1-5	NA	TRBD1	TGTGCCAGCCATGACAGGGGCCAGCCCCAGCATTTT	CASHDRGQPQHF
TRBV2	TRBJ1-5	NA	NA	TGTGCCAGCACTTCGGGGGATCAGCCCCAGCATTTT	CASTSGDQPQHF
TRBV19	TRBJ2-1	NA	TRBD2	TGTGCCAGTAGTTCCACAGGGGTCCTAGCGGGGGGGCCGGGGAATGAGCAGTTCTTC	CASSSTGVLAGGPGNEQFF
TRBV9	TRBJ2-3	few	TRBD2	TGTGCCAGCAGCCGCGGGGGTAGGGGCACAGATACGCAGTATTTT	CASSRGGRGTDTQYF
TRBV5-1	TRBJ1-2	NA	NA	TGCGCCAGCAGCTTGGAGGCATCCTATAATGGCTACACCTTC	CASSLEASYNGYTF
TRBV19	TRBJ1-2	NA	NA	TGTGCCAGTACCTCCCTGGGAGGGAGAGCTAACTATGGCTACACCTTC	CASTSLGGRANYGYTF
TRBV10-3	TRBJ2-5	NA	TRBD1	TGTGCCATCAGTCCGGGACAGGGGGAACAAGAGACCCAGTACTTC	CAISPGQGEQETQYF
TRBV11-1	TRBJ2-5	NA	NA	TGTGCCAGCAGCTGGGGCCGTCTAGCCGCACAAGAGACCCAGTACTTC	CASSWGRLAAQETQYF
TRBV15	TRBJ1-1	few	TRBD1	TGTGCCACCCGGGACAGGGAGGTTATTGTGACTGAAGCTTTCTTT	CATRDREVIVTEAFF
TRBV2	TRBJ2-1	NA	NA	TGTGCCAGCAGTGTAGGAGAAATAAAGCAGTTCTTC	CASSVGEIKQFF
TRBV27	TRBJ2-1	NA	NA	TGTGCCAGCACCTCACGCGGAAATGAGCAGTTCTTC	CASTSRGNEQFF
TRBV2	TRBJ1-5	NA	TRBD1	TGTGCCAGCAGTGGACAGGGAAATCAGCCCCAGCATTTT	CASSGQGNQPQHF
TRBV18	TRBJ1-2	NA	NA	TGTGCCAGCTCAACACAGGAGGGGATTAACTATGGCTACACCTTC	CASSTQEGINYGYTF
TRBV6-6	TRBJ1-1	NA	NA	TGTGCCAGCAGCACCGTCAACACTGAAGCTTTCTTT	CASSTVNTEAFF